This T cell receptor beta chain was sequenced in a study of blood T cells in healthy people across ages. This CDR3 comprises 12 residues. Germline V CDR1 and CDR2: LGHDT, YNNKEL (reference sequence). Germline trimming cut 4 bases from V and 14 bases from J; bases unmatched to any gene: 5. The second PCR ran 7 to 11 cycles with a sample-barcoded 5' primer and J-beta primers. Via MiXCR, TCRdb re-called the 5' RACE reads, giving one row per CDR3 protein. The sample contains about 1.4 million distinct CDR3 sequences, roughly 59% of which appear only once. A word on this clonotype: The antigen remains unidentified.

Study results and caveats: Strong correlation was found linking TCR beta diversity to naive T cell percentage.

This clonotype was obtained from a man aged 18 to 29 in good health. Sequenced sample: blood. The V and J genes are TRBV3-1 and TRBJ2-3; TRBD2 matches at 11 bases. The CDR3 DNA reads TGTGCCAGCAGCCCCTTAGCGGGGGGGCTGTATTTT. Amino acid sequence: CASSPLAGGLYF.